This TCR beta chain was profiled in a study of blood T cell repertoires in COVID-19. Study at large: Material from acute and convalescent COVID-19 was sourced from the United States, Italy and Spain. T cells, B-cell-depleted T cells, or PBMCs provided the cDNA or gDNA that served as material.

Per the germline V gene, CDR1 is SGHNT and CDR2 is YENEEA. V was clipped by 1 base and J by 2 bases, with 9 bases between them. The CDR3 spans 14 residues. The table came from immunoSEQ multiplex PCR; TCRdb's copy has only in-frame clones and leaves some out. The data contain approximately 54,000 clones, approximately 90% of them singletons. J is TRBJ2-7 and V is TRBV11-3, with D uncertain. This sequence originates from a man between 45 and 60 years old with acute or convalescent COVID-19. Sequenced: peripheral blood. The CDR3 bases are TGTGCCAGCAGCTTAGCACTTCTTACCTACGAGCAGTACTTC. Its protein is CASSLALLTYEQYF.